The clone carrying this T cell receptor (beta chain) was seen a handful of times. Per the study methods: For nucleated cells, counts were estimated from reference gene primer amplification. Some clones are missing from TCRdb's copy, which holds only in-frame ones; the method was immunoSEQ multiplex PCR. That table is the source of V, J and clone size, and D and trimming were worked out from the DNA. The profile shows approximately 390,000 clones, approximately 90% of them singletons. This sample was taken from a study of blood T cell repertoires in COVID-19. Germline CDR1 reads KGHSH; CDR2 reads LQKENI. The CDR3 loop spans 15 amino acids. The ends were cut back, 4 bases at V and 1 base at J, with 10 bases in the middle. Residents of approximately 25 US areas, aged roughly 18 to 95 years, made up the participants. Donors were grouped by their self-reported clinical history.

The chain links TRBV18 to TRBJ2-2; D may be TRBD2 (5 bases). The source of this sequence is a woman in her forties or fifties who had recovered from COVID-19. The sequenced sample was PBMCs or T cells enriched from blood (not recorded which). In DNA, the CDR3 is TGTGCCAGCTCACTAACAGCGGTGAACACCGGGGAGCTGTTTTTT. This translates into CASSLTAVNTGELFF.